This paragraph reports one T cell receptor beta chain. The sample is drawn from a study of somatic mutations in cytotoxic T cells in rheumatoid arthritis. Flow cytometry served to check the purity of CD4+ and CD8+ cells, which were isolated by positive magnetic bead selection. V lost 10 bases and J 0 bases, leaving 16 bases between the germline ends. Per germline, CDR1 MDHEN and CDR2 SYDVKM. The CDR3 covers 15 residues. Produced via immunoSEQ multiplex PCR; TCRdb's table is partial and in-frame only. The sample contains some 19,000 clones, around 81% of which appear only once. The source of this sequence is a man aged 18 to 35 with rheumatoid arthritis. The sequencing input was CD8+ T cells sorted from blood. V and J are TRBV28 and TRBJ1-3; D perhaps matches TRBD1 (6 bases). CDR3 in DNA: TGTGCCACTAAGGGGGGGACATCCTCTGGAAACACCATATATTTT. As protein: CATKGGTSSGNTIYF.